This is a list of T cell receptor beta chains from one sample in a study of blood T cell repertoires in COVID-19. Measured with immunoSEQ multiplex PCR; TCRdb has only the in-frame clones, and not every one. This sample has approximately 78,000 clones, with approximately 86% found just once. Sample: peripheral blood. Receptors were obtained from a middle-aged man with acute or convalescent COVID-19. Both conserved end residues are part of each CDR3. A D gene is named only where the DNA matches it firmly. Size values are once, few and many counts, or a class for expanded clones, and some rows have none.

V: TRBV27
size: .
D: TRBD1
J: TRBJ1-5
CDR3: CASSRTGIGYSNQPQHF

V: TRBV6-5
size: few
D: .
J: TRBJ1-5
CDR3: CASRQDGDQPQHF

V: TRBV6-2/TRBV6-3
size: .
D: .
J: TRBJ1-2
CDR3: CASSQDTYGYTF

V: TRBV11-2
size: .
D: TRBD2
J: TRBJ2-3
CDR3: CASRSGLAGPTDTQYF

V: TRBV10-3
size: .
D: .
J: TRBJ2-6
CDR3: CAISEGGRTSGANVLTF

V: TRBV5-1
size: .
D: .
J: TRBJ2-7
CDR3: CASSLLQSEQYF

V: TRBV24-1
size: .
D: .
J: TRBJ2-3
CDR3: CATSDLWGRGTDTQYF

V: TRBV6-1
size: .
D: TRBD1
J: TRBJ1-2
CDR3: CASSEELHRGGYTF

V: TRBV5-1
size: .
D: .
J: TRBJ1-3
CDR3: CASSLGSSGFSGNTIYF

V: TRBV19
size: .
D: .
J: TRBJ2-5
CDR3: CASSINLQETQYF

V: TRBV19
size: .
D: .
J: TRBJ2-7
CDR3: CASSIRRDTTYEQYF

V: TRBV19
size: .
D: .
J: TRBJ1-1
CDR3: CASSIGARVNTEAFF

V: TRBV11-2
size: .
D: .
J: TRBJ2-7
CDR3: CASSLVEGGSYEQYF

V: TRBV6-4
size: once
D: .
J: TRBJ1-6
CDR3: CASSEDRSYNSPLHF

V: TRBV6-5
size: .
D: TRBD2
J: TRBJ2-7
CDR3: CASSSSGPTYEQYF

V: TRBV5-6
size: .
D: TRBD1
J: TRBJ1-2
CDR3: CASSFGTGGGINYGYTF

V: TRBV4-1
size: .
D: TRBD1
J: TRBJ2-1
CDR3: CASSHTGGYAEQFF

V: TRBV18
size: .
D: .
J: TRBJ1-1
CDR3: CASSPLQGQHTEAFF

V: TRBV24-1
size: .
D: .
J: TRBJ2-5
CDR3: CATSDFFSGQETQYF

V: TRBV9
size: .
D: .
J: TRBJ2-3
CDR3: CASSLNGGPVDTQYF

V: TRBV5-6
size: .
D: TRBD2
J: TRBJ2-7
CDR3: CASSRPGLVGEQYF

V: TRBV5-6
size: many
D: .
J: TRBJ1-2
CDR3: CASSLGQYYGYTF

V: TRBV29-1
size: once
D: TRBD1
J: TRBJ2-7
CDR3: CSVAGTGWHEQYF

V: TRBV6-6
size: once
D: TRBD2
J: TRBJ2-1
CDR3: CASRGLAGGIGEQFF

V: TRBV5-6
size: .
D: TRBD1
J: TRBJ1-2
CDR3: CASNGQGNYGYTF

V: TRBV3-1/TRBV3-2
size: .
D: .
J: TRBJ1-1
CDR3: CASSQDGGRGNTEAFF

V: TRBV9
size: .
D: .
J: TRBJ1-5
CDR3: CASSVDISNQPQHF

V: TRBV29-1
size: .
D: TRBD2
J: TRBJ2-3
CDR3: CSVGTSGGVVDTQYF

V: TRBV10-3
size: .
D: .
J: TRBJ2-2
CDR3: CAISVASQEITGELFF

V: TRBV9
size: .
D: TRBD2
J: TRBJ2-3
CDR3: CASSLGTSSDTQYF

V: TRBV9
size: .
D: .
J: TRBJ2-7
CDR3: CASSVAVGGTYEQYF

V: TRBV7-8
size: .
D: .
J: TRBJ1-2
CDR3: CASSPLSYGYTF

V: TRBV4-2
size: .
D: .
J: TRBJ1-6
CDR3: CASSQETDNSPLHF

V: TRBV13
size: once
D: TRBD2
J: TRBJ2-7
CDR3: CASSFRTSGGGEQYF

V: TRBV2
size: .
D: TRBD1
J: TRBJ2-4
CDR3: CASSGHGTEKNIQYF

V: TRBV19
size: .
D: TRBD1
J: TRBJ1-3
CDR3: CASSIRNRGAGNTIYF

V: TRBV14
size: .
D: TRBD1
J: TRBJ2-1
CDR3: CASSLGTGLYNEQFF

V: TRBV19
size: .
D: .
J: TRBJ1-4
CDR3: CASSIRAGTGEKLFF

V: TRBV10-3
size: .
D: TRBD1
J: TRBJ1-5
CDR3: CAGGTDINQPQHF

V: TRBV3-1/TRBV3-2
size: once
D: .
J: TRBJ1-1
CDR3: CASSQVRDTEAFF

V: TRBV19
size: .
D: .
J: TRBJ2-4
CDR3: CASRKDSSKNIQYF

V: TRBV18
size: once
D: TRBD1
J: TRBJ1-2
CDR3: CASSPLGDRGNGYTF